This TCR beta chain was profiled in a study of identical twins. TCRdb re-analysed the 5' RACE reads in MiXCR, keeping a single row per CDR3 protein. The sample includes hundreds of thousands of distinct CDR3 sequences, 6.5% to 9% of them seen just once. The germline CDR1 and CDR2 sequences are SNHLY and FYNNEI. There are 13 residues in the CDR3. V was pared by 2 bases and J by 8 bases, with 3 bases of the junction left unmatched. These sequences were also reported in another study, on yellow fever vaccine responses in identical twins.

The specimen sequenced was CD8+ T cells sorted from blood. The clonotype originates from a young woman in good health. The chain employs TRBV2 and TRBJ2-1; 7 positions match TRBD2. CDR3 residues: CASSERLAHEQFF. In DNA form, the CDR3 reads TGTGCCAGCAGTGAAAGACTAGCTCATGAGCAGTTCTTC.